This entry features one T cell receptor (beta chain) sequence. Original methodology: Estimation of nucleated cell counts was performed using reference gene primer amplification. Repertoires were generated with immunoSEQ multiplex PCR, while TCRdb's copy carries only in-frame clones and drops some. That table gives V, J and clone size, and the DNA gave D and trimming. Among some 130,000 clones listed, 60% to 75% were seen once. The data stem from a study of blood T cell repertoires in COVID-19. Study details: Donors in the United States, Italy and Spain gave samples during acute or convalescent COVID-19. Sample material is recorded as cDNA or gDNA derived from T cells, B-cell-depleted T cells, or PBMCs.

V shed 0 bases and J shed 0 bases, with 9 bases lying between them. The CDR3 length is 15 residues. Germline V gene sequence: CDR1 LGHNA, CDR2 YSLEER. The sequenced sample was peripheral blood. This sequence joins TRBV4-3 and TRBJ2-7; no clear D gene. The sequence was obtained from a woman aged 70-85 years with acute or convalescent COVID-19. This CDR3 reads CASSQDHLDSYEQYF. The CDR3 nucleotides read TGCGCCAGCAGCCAAGATCACCTAGACTCCTACGAGCAGTACTTC.